This TCR beta chain was sequenced in a study of blood T cell repertoires in COVID-19. Background on the study: Whether acute or convalescent, the COVID-19 samples came from the United States, Italy and Spain. The cDNA or gDNA used as material had been derived from T cells, B-cell-depleted T cells, or PBMCs.

TCRdb's table, derived via immunoSEQ multiplex PCR, lists solely in-frame clones and lacks some. The sample records about 200,000 clones, around 85% being singletons. Sequenced: peripheral blood. This receptor was taken from a man aged 40-49 years with acute or convalescent COVID-19.

CDR3 in amino acids: CASSASGGGAGYGYTF. Written as DNA, the CDR3 is TGTGCCAGCAGCGCCTCCGGGGGGGGCGCAGGGTATGGCTACACCTTC. The chain combines TRBV7-6 with TRBJ1-2, with a possible D match to TRBD1 (6 bases). This CDR3 is 16 amino acids long. Per germline, CDR1 SGHVS and CDR2 FNYEAQ. V lost 5 bases and J 5 bases, leaving 21 bases between the germline ends.